This is a list of T cell receptor beta chains from one sample in a study of blood T cells in healthy people across ages. A single record per CDR3 protein comes from TCRdb applying MiXCR to the 5' RACE reads. Counted here are roughly 700,000 distinct CDR3 sequences, around 25% occurring once; the ten biggest clones make up more than 8.5%. This same sample was also part of a study on T cells of mothers and their children.

The sample consisted of blood. All receptors come from a boy aged 10-17 years in good health. The CDR3 runs from the conserved cysteine through the conserved F or W. The D gene is left open where the match is weak. Size values are once, few and many counts, or a class for expanded clones, and some rows have none.

J gene	V gene	clone size	D gene	CDR3 DNA	CDR3 protein
TRBJ2-1	TRBV7-8	.	.	TGTGCCAGCAGCACTCCTTCCGGGACAACTAACAATGAGCAGTTCTTC	CASSTPSGTTNNEQFF
TRBJ2-7	TRBV20-1	.	.	TGCAGTGCTACCCGGGGCCTCCGCGAGCAGTACTTC	CSATRGLREQYF
TRBJ2-5	TRBV29-1	many	.	TGCAGCGTTGGCGGCAGGGGTTTGGAGGAGACCCAGTACTTC	CSVGGRGLEETQYF
TRBJ1-4	TRBV15	.	.	TGTCCCACACGGCGCCACAGGGCGGCTAATGAAAAACTGTTTTTT	CPTRRHRAANEKLFF
TRBJ2-1	TRBV7-2	.	.	TGTGCCAGCAGCCCCGAGCGGTGGGCTGAGCAGTTCTTC	CASSPERWAEQFF
TRBJ1-1	TRBV20-1	.	.	TGCAGTGCTAGGGATCCGGATGAAGCTTTCTTT	CSARDPDEAFF
TRBJ2-1	TRBV27	few	.	TGTGCCAGCAGTTTAGGGAACGGCTACAATGAGCAGTTCTTC	CASSLGNGYNEQFF
TRBJ2-7	TRBV20-1	.	TRBD2	TGCAGTGCTAGAGTAGCGGGAGGAAGGCCCGAGCAGTACTTC	CSARVAGGRPEQYF
TRBJ2-3	TRBV7-9	few	TRBD2	TGTGCCAGCAACCAACTAGCGGAGGGGGATACGCAGTATTTT	CASNQLAEGDTQYF
TRBJ1-1	TRBV20-1	.	.	TGCAGTGCGAATACAGATTCGGAAGCTTTCTTT	CSANTDSEAFF
TRBJ1-4	TRBV6-2/TRBV6-3	few	.	TGTGCCAGCAGTCAAACCAGGGGAGCAAGGGAAAAACTGTTTTTT	CASSQTRGAREKLFF
TRBJ1-1	TRBV12-3/TRBV12-4	few	TRBD1	TGTGCCAGCGGCTCCGGGACAGGGGTCTTAAGGACTGAAGCTTTCTTT	CASGSGTGVLRTEAFF
TRBJ1-4	TRBV13	.	.	TGTGCCAGCAGGCCGGGTCCTAATGAAAAACTGTTTTTT	CASRPGPNEKLFF
TRBJ1-1	TRBV4-3	.	TRBD1	TGCGCCAGCAGCCAAGGGGGCGGGACAGTGAACACTGAAGCTTTCTTT	CASSQGGGTVNTEAFF
TRBJ2-7	TRBV28	.	.	TGTGCCAGCACCTTATCCCGGGATTCCTACGAGCAGTACTTC	CASTLSRDSYEQYF
TRBJ1-5	TRBV12-3/TRBV12-4	.	.	TGTGCCAGCAGTTTTGCGGGCAGCAATCAGCCCCAGCATTTT	CASSFAGSNQPQHF
TRBJ2-3	TRBV20-1	.	.	TGCAGTGCTTCCGATTGGGCCATAGGGGGGACGCAGTATTTT	CSASDWAIGGTQYF
TRBJ2-3	TRBV20-1	few	.	TGCAGTGCAGGCCCTTCTTTGGGGATAGCGGATACGCAGTATTTT	CSAGPSLGIADTQYF
TRBJ2-1	TRBV24-1	few	.	TGTGCCACCAGTGTAACAGCCGAGCAGTTCTTC	CATSVTAEQFF
TRBJ2-1	TRBV10-3	.	TRBD2	TGTGCCACCGGGACTAGCGGGAGTCGGAATGAGCAGTTCTTC	CATGTSGSRNEQFF
TRBJ1-5	TRBV20-1	few	.	TGCAGTGCCAGACAGAGCAATCAGCCCCAGCATTTT	CSARQSNQPQHF
TRBJ2-1	TRBV6-5	many	.	TGTGCCAGCAGTTACCAGGAATCGCCCTACAATGAGCAGTTCTTC	CASSYQESPYNEQFF
TRBJ2-1	TRBV6-5	.	TRBD1	TGTGCCAGCAGTTACTTGGACAGGGTGAAGGACAATGAGCAGTTCTTC	CASSYLDRVKDNEQFF
TRBJ2-7	TRBV9	.	TRBD1	TGTGCCAGCAGCCCCCAGGCAGGGGGCTACTACGAGCAGTACTTC	CASSPQAGGYYEQYF
TRBJ1-5	TRBV28	few	TRBD1	TGTGCCAGCAGGGCCGGGACAGGGTATACTCAGCCCCAGCATTTT	CASRAGTGYTQPQHF
TRBJ2-7	TRBV6-1	few	.	TGTGCCAGCAGTGAAGACCCGGGACGGAGCTACGAGCAGTACTTC	CASSEDPGRSYEQYF
TRBJ2-1	TRBV27	.	TRBD2	TGTGCCAGCAGTCTGACTAGCCCTTTTTACAATGAGCAGTTCTTC	CASSLTSPFYNEQFF
TRBJ2-3	TRBV7-6	few	.	TGTGCCAGCACCTACTCGGCGAGTAGCACAGATACGCAGTATTTT	CASTYSASSTDTQYF
TRBJ1-3	TRBV4-2	few	.	TGTGCCAGCAGCCATCCCGACGGGTCTGGAAACACCATATATTTT	CASSHPDGSGNTIYF
TRBJ2-5	TRBV7-8	.	TRBD2	TGTGCCAGCAGCTTTCCAACTAGCGGGAGTTCTCGGGGGGAGACCCAGTACTTC	CASSFPTSGSSRGETQYF
TRBJ2-7	TRBV2	.	.	TGTGCCAGCGGTTCGACAGCTGACCTCTTACTACCCGAGCAGTACTTC	CASGSTADLLLPEQYF
TRBJ2-5	TRBV20-1	.	.	TGCAGTGCTAGAGTGTGGGGTATGGAGACCCAGTACTTC	CSARVWGMETQYF
TRBJ2-1	TRBV7-2	once	.	TGTGCCAGCAGCTTAGCTGCTCCCCCCACTCGGAATGAGCAGTTCTTC	CASSLAAPPTRNEQFF
TRBJ2-5	TRBV20-1	.	.	TGCAGTGCCGTTGGCGAGTTAGAAGAGACCCAGTACTTC	CSAVGELEETQYF
TRBJ2-7	TRBV20-1	.	.	TGCAGTGCTAATCGGGGGGCACGTGAGAACGAGCAGTACTTC	CSANRGARENEQYF
TRBJ2-3	TRBV7-2	.	TRBD2	TGTGCCAGCAGCTTAGGTGGGACTAGCGGGAGCACAGATACGCAGTATTTT	CASSLGGTSGSTDTQYF
TRBJ2-7	TRBV14	.	.	TGTGCCAGCAGCCACAGATGGGGGTTCGAGCAGTACTTC	CASSHRWGFEQYF
TRBJ1-6	TRBV28	few	.	TGTGCCAGCAGTCCCGATAATTCACCCCTCCACTTT	CASSPDNSPLHF
TRBJ2-5	TRBV3-1	.	TRBD2	TGTGCCAGCAGCGCTCCGGAAGCGGGGTGGGAGACCCAGTACTTC	CASSAPEAGWETQYF
TRBJ2-7	TRBV6-1	few	TRBD1	TGTGCCAGCAGTGAACCAGACAGGGGGCCTTACGAGCAGTACTTC	CASSEPDRGPYEQYF